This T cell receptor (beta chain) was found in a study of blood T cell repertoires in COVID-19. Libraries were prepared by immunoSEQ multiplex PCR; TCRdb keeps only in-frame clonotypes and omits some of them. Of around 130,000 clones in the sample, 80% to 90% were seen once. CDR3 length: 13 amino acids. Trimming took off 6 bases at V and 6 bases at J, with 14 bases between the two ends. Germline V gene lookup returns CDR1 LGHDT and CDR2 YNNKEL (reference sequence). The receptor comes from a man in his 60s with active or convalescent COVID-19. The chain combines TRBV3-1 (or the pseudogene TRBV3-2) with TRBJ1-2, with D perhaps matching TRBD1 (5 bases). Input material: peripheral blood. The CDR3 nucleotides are TGTGCCAGCAGTCGACAGTCATCGGATGGCTACACCTTC. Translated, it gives CASSRQSSDGYTF.